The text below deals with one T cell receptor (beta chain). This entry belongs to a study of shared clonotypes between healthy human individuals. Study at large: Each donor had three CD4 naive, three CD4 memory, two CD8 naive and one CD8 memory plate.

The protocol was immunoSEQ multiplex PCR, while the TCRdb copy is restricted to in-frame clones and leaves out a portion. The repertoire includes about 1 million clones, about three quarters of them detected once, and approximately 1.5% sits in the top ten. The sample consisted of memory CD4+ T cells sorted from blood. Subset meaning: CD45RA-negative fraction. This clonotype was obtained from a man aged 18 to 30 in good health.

The CDR3 region has the DNA TGTGCCAGCTCTGACCGGACAGCCTCCTACGAGCAGTACTTC. This translates into CASSDRTASYEQYF. This chain joins TRBV6-1 and TRBJ2-7; D may be TRBD1 (6 bases). The CDR3 extends over 14 amino acids. Germline CDR1 and CDR2: MNHNS and SASEGT. V was shortened by 8 bases and J by 0 bases, with 14 bases between the two germline ends.